These 12 T cell receptor beta chains were all obtained from the same sample, sequenced in a study of shared clonotypes between healthy human individuals. The table came from immunoSEQ multiplex PCR; TCRdb's copy has only in-frame clones and leaves some out. The table includes about 110,000 clones, about two thirds detected once. Sequences were obtained from memory CD8+ T cells sorted from blood. This sample's subset: CD45RO+ cells pooled with CCR7-negative TemRA cells. The origin of the receptors is a woman aged 30 to 39 in good health.

This clone has just a few counts. Other DNA sequences in the sample encode the same CDR3. V usage is TRBV10-1 and J usage is TRBJ2-2; D could derive from TRBD1 or TRBD2 (5 bases each). The ends were cut back, 4 bases at V and 6 bases at J, with 12 bases in the middle. Germline V gene lookup returns CDR1 WNHNN and CDR2 SYGVQD (reference sequence). This CDR3 has 14 amino acids. The chain's CDR3 is CASSGGTGAGELFF. The DNA for the CDR3 is TGCGCCAGCAGTGGTGGGACGGGTGCCGGGGAGCTGTTTTTT.

This clone was observed a few times. This chain uses TRBV30 with TRBJ1-4; D call uncertain. Germline CDR1 and CDR2: GTSNPN and SVGIG (reference sequence). The CDR3 has 15 amino acids. Trimming pared 0 bases from V and 4 bases from J, leaving 12 bases between. Written as DNA, the CDR3 is TGTGCCTGGAGTGTGGGCCTCATCGATAATGAAAAACTGTTTTTT. This codes for CAWSVGLIDNEKLFF. The variable domain in full, completed from reference TRBV30 and TRBJ1-4, reads SQTIHQWPATLVQPVGSPLSLECTVEGTSNPNLYWYRQAAGRGLQLLFYSVGIGQISSEVPQNLSASRPQDRQFILSSKKLLLSDSGFYLCAWSVGLIDNEKLFFGSGTQLSVL.

J is TRBJ2-7 and V is TRBV6-1; TRBD2 aligns across 7 bases. The V segment lost 5 bases and the J segment 3 bases; nucleotides outside the gene matches: 7. The CDR3 is made up of 14 amino acids. CDR1 and CDR2 from the germline V gene are MNHNS and SASEGT. In nucleotides, the CDR3 is TGTGCCAGCAGTCCGGTAGCGGGCGGCTACGAGCAGTACTTC. It codes for CASSPVAGGYEQYF.

This clone occurred a few times. This sequence joins TRBV10-3 and TRBJ2-7, with D maybe TRBD1 (6 bases). The CDR3 has 13 amino acids. Germline V gene lookup returns CDR1 ENHRY and CDR2 SYGVKD. V shed 6 bases and J shed 0 bases, with 9 bases lying between them. The CDR3 coding sequence is TGTGCCATCAGGGGGACACACTCCTACGAGCAGTACTTC. It is translated as CAIRGTHSYEQYF.

V and J are TRBV10-1 and TRBJ2-5; D call uncertain. The last part of the DNA fits TRBJ2-7 better; the J call may be wrong. Germline V CDR1 and CDR2: WNHNN, SYGVQD (reference sequence). The CDR3 extends over 14 amino acids. The DNA for the CDR3 is TGCGCCAGCAGCCCTAATCTCGACTCCTACGAGCAGTACTTC. Its protein product is CASSPNLDSYEQYF.

The rearrangement uses TRBV10-3 and TRBJ1-2; perhaps TRBD1 as D (6 bases). V dropped 2 bases and J dropped 2 bases, with 9 bases sitting between them. The germline V gene encodes CDR1 ENHRY and CDR2 SYGVKD. The CDR3 is 14 amino acids. Here the CDR3 reads CAISESRGNYGYTF. DNA for the CDR3: TGTGCCATCAGTGAGAGCAGGGGAAACTATGGCTACACCTTC.

The rearrangement joins TRBV7-4 to TRBJ1-1, with no clear D. The germline gives CDR1 SGHVT, CDR2 SQSDAQ. The CDR3 contains 11 residues. V dropped 5 bases and J dropped 10 bases, with 11 bases sitting between them. CDR3 DNA sequence: TGTGCCAGCAGCATAACAAAGGGAGCTTTCTTT. Residues: CASSITKGAFF.

The V gene is TRBV14, the J gene TRBJ2-5, with a weak D call TRBD2 (6 bases). Matching the DNA end better, TRBJ2-7 makes the J call doubtful. CDR1 is SGHDN, CDR2 FVKESK, per germline. This CDR3 is built from 14 residues. CDR3 coding DNA: TGTGCCAGCAGCCAAGCGGGAGCTTCGTTCGAGCAGTACTTC. Encoded protein: CASSQAGASFEQYF.

This clone was observed many times. The chain is built from TRBV2 and TRBJ1-5; D is uncertain. The CDR3 covers 19 residues. The germline CDR1 and CDR2 sequences are SNHLY and FYNNEI. V gave up 0 bases and J gave up 0 bases, with 18 bases separating them. Here the CDR3 reads CASSEAGGGLTISNQPQHF. In DNA, the CDR3 is TGTGCCAGCAGTGAAGCCGGCGGAGGATTAACCATTAGCAATCAGCCCCAGCATTTT.

The rearrangement joins TRBV5-1 to TRBJ2-7, with TRBD2 matching 11 bases. The trim removed 4 bases at V and 2 bases at J, leaving 5 bases unmatched. Germline V gene lookup returns CDR1 SGHRS and CDR2 YFSETQ. This CDR3 spans 15 amino acids. CDR3: CASSALAGGTYEQYF. In nucleotides, the CDR3 is TGCGCCAGCAGCGCCCTAGCGGGAGGAACCTACGAGCAGTACTTC.

This clone was counted ten times or more. The chain joins TRBV19 to TRBJ1-2; D unresolved. The CDR3 runs 9 residues. Trimming left V 3 bases short and J 7 bases short, with 0 bases between. The germline V gene has CDR1 LNHDA and CDR2 SQIVND (reference sequence). The chain's CDR3 is CASSIGYTF. DNA of the CDR3: TGTGCCAGTAGTATTGGCTACACCTTC.

A few counts support this clone. V is TRBV6-1 and J is TRBJ1-2; D gene uncertain. This CDR3 region has 14 residues. Germline CDR1 MNHNS, CDR2 SASEGT. The germline V and J ends were trimmed by 2 bases and 8 bases, with 15 bases remaining between them. CDR3 in amino acids: CASSEISSLRGYTF. The CDR3 DNA is TGTGCCAGCAGTGAAATATCCTCGTTGAGAGGCTACACCTTC.